This T cell receptor (beta chain) was sequenced for a study of shared clonotypes between healthy human individuals (dated by TCRdb to 2018 to 2021). Broadly, across the study: Three men and a couple of women, aged 18 to 49 years, made up the cohort. For each donor, CD4 naive and CD4 memory were each given three plates, CD8 naive was given two plates, and CD8 memory was given one plate. Blood TCR repertoires of 5 or 6 healthy adults were deeply sequenced to estimate repertoire size and the extent of clonotype sharing between individuals. Different laboratories and diverse techniques were used to prepare libraries and sequence TCR repertoires, to increase sequencing depth and limit assay-specific biases. Between about 0.8 and 9.5 billion PBMCs per donor were obtained by leukapheresis.

On this clone itself: The target of this receptor is not known. The sample holds no much larger clone one base away, and base qualities are not on file.

TCR CDR3 regions were amplified from genomic DNA by multiplex PCR using the deep immunoSEQ assay. Extracted genomic DNA from each cell subset was spread evenly across all wells of several immunoSEQ 96-well plates, with each plate serving as a replicate. For sorted subsets, approximately 210 ng of genomic DNA, equivalent to tens of thousands of T cell genomes, went into each replicate PCR. The purified libraries were quantified using a Qubit 3.0 fluorometer, sized with a Bioanalyzer 2100, and then quantified again using the KAPA Library Quantification kit. Every immunoSEQ 96-well plate was sequenced on a dedicated single-read 150-cycle Illumina NextSeq 550 flow cell. The paper's data handling went like this. Because only junctional sequences without quality scores were contained in the immunoSEQ output, filtering matching that applied to full-length reads could not be performed. Sequences were annotated with PyIR, a Python wrapper for IgBLAST v1.9, using IMGT germline references to assign V/J genes and CDR3. Reads with weak V/J assignments (E-value above 1e-6), missing CDR3, stop codons, out-of-frame junctions, or ambiguous translated residues were removed. V3J clonotypes were defined by identical inferred V gene, J gene, and CDR3 amino acid sequence. Percentage overlap between repertoires was computed as shared unique clonotypes divided by the size of the smaller repertoire. Three approaches were used to assess repertoire richness: RTK rarefaction, the Chao1 estimator, and Recon v2.1 estimates of unobserved clonotypes. Generation probabilities were computed with OLGA for all TCRbeta clonotypes obtained by the gDNA method from several donors. Sourced from immuneACCESS, this table was stored by TCRdb with only in-frame sequences that have V and J called. A share of the clones is absent; for the studies checked, an unresolved V gene accounts for under half, and the remainder has no known explanation. The V and J calls and clone size were taken over from that table, and D and trimming were inferred from the DNA. This sample lists 2 million to 3 million clones; roughly 93% were detected once. The ten top clones hold roughly 0.36% of the sample.

Beyond this particular receptor, the publication reports: Sharing across a handful of donors was observed for roughly 5.4% of naive CD4, about 3.2% of naive CD8, over 2% of memory CD4, and approximately 0.41% of memory CD8 clonotypes. Rarefaction of sorted-subset datasets indicated incomplete sequencing despite the large sequencing depth. Pairwise subsampling indicated that sequencing depth was expected to affect the degree of clonotype sharing among donors. Larger estimated clonotype richness was generally found for naive subsets than for memory subsets. Sampling was restricted to blood, and TCR repertoires in tissues likely differ from the TCR repertoires found in blood. The small number of donors limited the genetic and exposure-history diversity represented. Compared with non-shared clonotypes, the clonotypes found in all four sorted-subset donors had higher generation probabilities.

The junction shows trimming of 6 bases on V and 3 bases on J, and the gene matches do not reach 9 bases of it. The CDR3, cysteine through phenylalanine, is 15 amino acids long. Only CDR3 DNA remains: 45 bases, in frame from the first base. Looking up the germline V gene yields CDR1 SNHLY and CDR2 FYNNEI. Donors were healthy HIV-negative adults with no recently reported acute infections or vaccinations. Every donor was a Caucasian adult living in Nashville, Tennessee, USA. CD4+ T cells were enriched by magnetic negative selection, after which naive cells were positively selected on CD45RA and the negative fraction was taken as the memory subset. After blood collection by leukapheresis, PBMCs were isolated using Ficoll-Histopaque density gradient centrifugation and then cryopreserved in the vapor phase of liquid nitrogen. Analytical flow cytometry was used to check the purity and quantity of each magnetically sorted T cell population. Genomic DNA was isolated from each sorted fraction and quantified by UV absorbance on a Nanodrop 2000c.

Recombination joined TRBV2 with TRBJ2-7, and 9 junctional nucleotides match TRBD2. The receptor was derived from a young man in good health. Some clones in this sample may be carry-over from other donors' samples. Material: naive CD4+ T cells from PBMCs. Per the publication, the cell subset or site label means: CD45RA+ positively selected. The CDR3 amino acid sequence is: CASSDIAGVLYEQYF. The DNA reads TGTGCCAGCAGCGACATAGCGGGAGTTCTCTACGAGCAGTACTTC.